This T cell receptor (beta chain) is from a study of molecular identifiers for immune sequencing clone quantification. Study results and caveats: Over 99% of effector molecules, yet under 1% of naive-cell molecules, were held by clones above 20 RNA copies. Jurkat TCR RNA spiked in from one cell (amid roughly 970,000 naive cells) was reportedly detectable.

This clonotype was counted many times. The antigen is not known. The CDR3 spans 17 residues. V gave up 2 bases and J gave up 4 bases; unmatched junction bases: 13. Germline V CDR1 and CDR2: SGHRS, YFSETQ. Bulk libraries came from a prior protocol with listed TCR primers. TCRdb re-derived calls from the PCR reads in MiXCR, one entry per CDR3 protein. The sample lists 97,000 or so distinct CDR3 sequences; 20% to 25% were seen once. The sorting of naive CD8 T cells used the CD8+CD4-CCR7+CD45RA+ phenotype. The rearrangement links TRBV5-1 to TRBJ2-7; 9 positions match TRBD1. The origin of this receptor is a human donor in good health. Some libraries in this study had Jurkat cell RNA spiked in. The specimen sequenced was naive CD8+ T cells from blood, with Jurkat cell RNA spiked in. The subset: FACS-sorted CD8+CD4-CCR7+CD45RA+ naive T cells. CDR3 sequence (DNA): TGCGCCAGCAGCTTTGATACTACAGGGGGCGCGGGGTACGAGCAGTACTTC. It specifies CASSFDTTGGAGYEQYF.